This passage covers 13 T cell receptor beta chains from one sample sequenced in a study of beta chain features in type 1 diabetes. Reverse transcription of all isolated RNA meant that expressed TCRB transcripts were sequenced. Sequenced by immunoSEQ multiplex PCR; TCRdb stores in-frame clones only, minus some. The sample lists some 190,000 clones, around 8% occurring once. Study observations and caveats: Shortening that was moderate but significant affected the TCRB CDR3s of Type 1 diabetes patients in all four CD4+ subsets.

For these TCRs, the target antigens are not known. The sequencing input was central memory CD4+ T cells from blood. The receptors stem from a woman aged 40 to 50 with type 1 diabetes.

This clone was seen only a few times. Different DNA sequences within this sample yield the same CDR3. This sequence joins TRBV28 and TRBJ2-1; TRBD2 aligns across 7 bases. The germline V gene encodes CDR1 MDHEN and CDR2 SYDVKM. The V gene end was trimmed by 1 base and the J gene end by 4 bases; junction bases not matched to a gene: 4. CDR3 length: 15 amino acids. As DNA, the CDR3 is TGTGCCAGCAGTTTATCGGGGGGTGGGTACAATGAGCAGTTCTTC. It yields the protein CASSLSGGGYNEQFF.

This clone was counted between two and nine times. This rearrangement joins TRBV7-2 to TRBJ1-5; D uncertain. V lost 3 bases to trimming and J lost 6 bases, with 18 bases between them. CDR3 length: 16 amino acids. Germline CDR1 SGHTA, CDR2 FQGNSA. CDR3 region: CASSFTPGGRGQPQHF. DNA for the CDR3: TGTGCCAGCAGCTTTACCCCAGGAGGCCGCGGTCAGCCCCAGCATTTT. The whole variable domain, remainder taken from reference TRBV7-2 and TRBJ1-5, is GAGVSQSPSNKVTEKGKDVELRCDPISGHTALYWYRQSLGQGLEFLIYFQGNSAPDKSGLPSDRFSAERTGGSVSTLTIQRTQQEDSAVYLCASSFTPGGRGQPQHFGDGTRLSIL.

This clone has only a few counts. The chain recombines TRBV7-2 with TRBJ2-1, with 14 bases fitting TRBD2. The CDR3 contains 16 residues. The trim removed 3 bases at V and 6 bases at J, leaving 4 bases unmatched. CDR1 SGHTA and CDR2 FQGNSA come from the germline V gene. The CDR3 protein is CASSFRLAGGLNEQFF. CDR3 DNA: TGTGCCAGCAGCTTTCGACTAGCGGGGGGGCTCAATGAGCAGTTCTTC.

This clone turned up a few times. The chain uses TRBV4-2 and TRBJ1-2, with 9 bases fitting TRBD1. CDR1 is LGHNA, CDR2 YNFKEQ, per germline. Trimming cost V 0 bases and J 6 bases; bases outside gene matches: 8. The CDR3 has 16 residues. In DNA form, the CDR3 reads TGTGCCAGCAGCCAAGATCGAACAGGGGGCAGAAATGGCTACACCTTC. It is translated as CASSQDRTGGRNGYTF.

The rearrangement joins TRBV6-1 to TRBJ2-1; 9 bases are shared with TRBD2. The CDR3 runs 15 residues. Germline V gene sequence: CDR1 MNHNS, CDR2 SASEGT. V shed 5 bases, J shed 4 bases, and the junction held 6 bases outside the gene matches. CDR3 DNA: TGTGCCAGCAGTTCCGTTGCGGGGGGGTACAATGAGCAGTTCTTC. This codes for CASSSVAGGYNEQFF.

The chain recombines TRBV27 with TRBJ1-5, with TRBD1 identical over 8 bases. This CDR3 is 13 amino acids long. V trimming: 6 bases; J trimming: 5 bases; junction bases outside the gene matches: 3. Looked up from germline, CDR1 is MNHEY and CDR2 is SMNVEV (reference sequence). For the CDR3, the DNA is TGTGCCAGCAGGGACAGGGCCCATCAGCCCCAGCATTTT. It translates to CASRDRAHQPQHF.

This clone was detected a few times. The J gene is TRBJ1-1, the V gene TRBV7-2; D call uncertain. Trimming cost V 3 bases and J 4 bases, with 9 bases left between them. Per germline, CDR1 SGHTA and CDR2 FQGNSA. The CDR3 has 13 amino acids. The CDR3 DNA follows: TGTGCCAGCAGCTTCACAGTCGGCACTGAAGCTTTCTTT. Translation: CASSFTVGTEAFF.

This chain uses TRBV29-1 with TRBJ2-3; TRBD2 aligns across 12 bases. Germline trimming cut 7 bases from V and 0 bases from J; bases unmatched to any gene: 2. The germline V gene has CDR1 SQVTM and CDR2 ANQGSEA. This CDR3 is built from 14 residues. The CDR3 sequence is CSATSGRSTDTQYF. Here the CDR3 DNA reads TGCAGCGCCACTAGCGGGAGGAGCACAGATACGCAGTATTTT.

The rearrangement joins TRBV11-1 to TRBJ2-1; 7 bases agree with TRBD2. V shed 7 bases, J shed 8 bases, and the junction held 8 bases outside the gene matches. The CDR3 sequence is 13 residues long. Germline loops: CDR1 SGHAT, CDR2 FQDESV (reference sequence). The CDR3, as DNA: TGTGCCAGCACCCCCACTCGGGGGGATGAGCAGTTCTTC. Its translation: CASTPTRGDEQFF. Supplemented by reference TRBV11-1 and TRBJ2-1, the full variable domain reads EAEVAQSPRYKITEKSQAVAFWCDPISGHATLYWYRQILGQGPELLVQFQDESVVDDSQLPKDRFSAERLKGVDSTLKIQPAELGDSAMYLCASTPTRGDEQFFGPGTRLTVL.

The chain links TRBV14 to TRBJ2-7; 7 nucleotides align to TRBD1. V lost 2 bases to trimming and J lost 8 bases; unmatched junction nucleotides: 9. This CDR3 has 14 amino acids. Germline V gene data show CDR1 as SGHDN and CDR2 as FVKESK. CDR3 sequence (DNA): TGTGCCAGCAGCCAAATGAGAGAGGGGGCAAAGCAGTACTTC. It yields the protein CASSQMREGAKQYF.

In DNA form, the CDR3 reads TGTGCCAGCAGGGGGGGTACTAGCGGGGTGGTGAATGAGCAGTTCTTC. It encodes CASRGGTSGVVNEQFF. The chain is built from TRBV2 and TRBJ2-1; the match to TRBD2 covers 10 bases. This CDR3 has 16 amino acids. Germline CDR1 is SNHLY and CDR2 is FYNNEI. V lost 6 bases, J lost 7 bases, and 12 bases stayed unmatched.

CDR3 in DNA: TGCGCCAGCAGCTTGGCGGGGACTAGCAACGAGCAGTACTTC. Translation gives CASSLAGTSNEQYF. This rearrangement joins TRBV5-1 to TRBJ2-7, with 9 bases identical to TRBD2. CDR1 and CDR2 from the germline V gene are SGHRS and YFSETQ. The junction had 3 bases not matched to a gene; V was cut back by 0 bases and J by 5 bases. CDR3 size: 14 residues.

The chain recombines TRBV30 with TRBJ1-5; tentatively, D is TRBD1 (6 bases). Germline values: CDR1 GTSNPN, CDR2 SVGIG (reference sequence). V dropped 1 base and J dropped 7 bases, with 17 bases sitting between them. This CDR3 comprises 15 residues. DNA for the CDR3: TGTGCCTGGAGTGGGGTCGGGGGGACATACCAGCCCCAGCATTTT. It is translated as CAWSGVGGTYQPQHF. Using reference TRBV30 and TRBJ1-5 for the parts outside the CDR3, the full variable domain is SQTIHQWPATLVQPVGSPLSLECTVEGTSNPNLYWYRQAAGRGLQLLFYSVGIGQISSEVPQNLSASRPQDRQFILSSKKLLLSDSGFYLCAWSGVGGTYQPQHFGDGTRLSIL.